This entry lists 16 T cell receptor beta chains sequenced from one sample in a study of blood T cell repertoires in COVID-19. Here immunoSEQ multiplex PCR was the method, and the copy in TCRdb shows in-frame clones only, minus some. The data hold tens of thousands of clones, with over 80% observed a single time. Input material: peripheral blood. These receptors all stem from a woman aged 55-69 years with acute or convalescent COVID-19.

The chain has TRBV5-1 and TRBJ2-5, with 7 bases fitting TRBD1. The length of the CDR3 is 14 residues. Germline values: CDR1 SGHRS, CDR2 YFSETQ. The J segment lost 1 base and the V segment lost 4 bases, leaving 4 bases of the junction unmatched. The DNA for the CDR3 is TGCGCCAGCAGCCAGGGGACAGCCCAAGAGACCCAGTACTTC. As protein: CASSQGTAQETQYF. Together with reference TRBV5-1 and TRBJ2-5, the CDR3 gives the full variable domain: KAGVTQTPRYLIKTRGQQVTLSCSPISGHRSVSWYQQTPGQGLQFLFEYFSETQRNKGNFPGRFSGRQFSNSRSEMNVSTLELGDSALYLCASSQGTAQETQYFGPGTRLLVL.

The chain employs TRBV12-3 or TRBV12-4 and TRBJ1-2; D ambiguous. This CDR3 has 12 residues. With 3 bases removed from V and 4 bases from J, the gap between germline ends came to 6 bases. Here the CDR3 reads CASSFSLYGYTF. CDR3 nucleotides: TGTGCCAGCAGTTTTTCCCTCTATGGCTACACCTTC.

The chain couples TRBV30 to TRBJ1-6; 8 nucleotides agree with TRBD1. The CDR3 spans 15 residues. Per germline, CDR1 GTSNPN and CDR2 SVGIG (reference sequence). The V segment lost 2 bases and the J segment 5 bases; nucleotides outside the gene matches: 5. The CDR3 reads CAWSRRTGNNSPLHF. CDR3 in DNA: TGTGCCTGGAGTAGAAGGACAGGGAATAATTCACCCCTCCACTTT.

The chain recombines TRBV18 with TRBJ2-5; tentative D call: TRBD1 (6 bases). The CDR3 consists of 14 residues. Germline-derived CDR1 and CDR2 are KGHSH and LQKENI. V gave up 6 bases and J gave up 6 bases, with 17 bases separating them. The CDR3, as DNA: TGTGCCAGCTCGATCGGGATGGGGGCGAAGACCCAGTACTTC. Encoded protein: CASSIGMGAKTQYF. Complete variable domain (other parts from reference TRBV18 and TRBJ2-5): NAGVMQNPRHLVRRRGQEARLRCSPMKGHSHVYWYRQLPEEGLKFMVYLQKENIIDESGMPKERFSAEFPKEGPSILRIQQVVRGDSAAYFCASSIGMGAKTQYFGPGTRLLVL.

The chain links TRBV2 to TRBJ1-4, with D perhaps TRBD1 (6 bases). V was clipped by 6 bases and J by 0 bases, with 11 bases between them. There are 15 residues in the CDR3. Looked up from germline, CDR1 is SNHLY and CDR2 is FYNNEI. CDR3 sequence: CASRDSYATNEKLFF. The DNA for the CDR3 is TGTGCCAGCAGGGACAGCTACGCAACTAATGAAAAACTGTTTTTT.

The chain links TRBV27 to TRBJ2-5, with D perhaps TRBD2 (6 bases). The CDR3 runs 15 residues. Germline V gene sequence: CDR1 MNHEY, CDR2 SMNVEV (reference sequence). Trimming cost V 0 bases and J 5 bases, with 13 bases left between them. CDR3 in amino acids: CASSLSRLARETQYF. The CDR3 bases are TGTGCCAGCAGTTTATCTCGGCTAGCGAGGGAGACCCAGTACTTC.

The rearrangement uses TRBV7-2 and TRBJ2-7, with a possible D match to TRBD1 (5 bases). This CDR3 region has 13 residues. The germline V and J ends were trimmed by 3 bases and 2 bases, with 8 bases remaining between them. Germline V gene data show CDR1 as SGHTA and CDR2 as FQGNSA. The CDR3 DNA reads TGTGCCAGCAGCTTCGACAGTGCCTACGAGCAGTACTTC. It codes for CASSFDSAYEQYF.

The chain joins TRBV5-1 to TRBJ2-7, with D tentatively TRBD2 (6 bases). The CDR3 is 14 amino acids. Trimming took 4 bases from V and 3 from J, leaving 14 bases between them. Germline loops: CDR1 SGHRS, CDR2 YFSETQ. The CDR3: CASSGGIQGYEQYF. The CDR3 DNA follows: TGCGCCAGCAGCGGGGGGATTCAGGGCTACGAGCAGTACTTC.

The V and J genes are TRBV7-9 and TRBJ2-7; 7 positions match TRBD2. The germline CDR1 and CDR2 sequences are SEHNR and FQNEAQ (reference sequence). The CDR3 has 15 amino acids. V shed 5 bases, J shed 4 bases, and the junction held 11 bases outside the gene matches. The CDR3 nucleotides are TGTGCCAGCAGCCCATGGGAGGGAGGAAGGTACGAGCAGTACTTC. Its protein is CASSPWEGGRYEQYF.

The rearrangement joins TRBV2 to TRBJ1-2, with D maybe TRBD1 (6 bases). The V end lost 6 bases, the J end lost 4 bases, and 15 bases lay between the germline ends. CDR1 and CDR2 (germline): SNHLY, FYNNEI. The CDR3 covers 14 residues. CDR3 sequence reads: CASSDRQVGYGYTF. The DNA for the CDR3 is TGTGCCAGCAGCGACCGACAGGTCGGCTATGGCTACACCTTC.

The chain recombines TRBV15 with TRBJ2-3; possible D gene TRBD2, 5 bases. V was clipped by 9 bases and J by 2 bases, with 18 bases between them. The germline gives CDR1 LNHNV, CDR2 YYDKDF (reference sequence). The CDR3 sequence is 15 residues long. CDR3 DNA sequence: TGTGCCACGCGGTCAGCAGCGGACCTCACAGATACGCAGTATTTT. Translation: CATRSAADLTDTQYF.

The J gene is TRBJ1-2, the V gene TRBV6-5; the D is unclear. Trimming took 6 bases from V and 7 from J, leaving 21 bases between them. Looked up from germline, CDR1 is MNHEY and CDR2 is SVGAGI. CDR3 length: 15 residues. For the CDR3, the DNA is TGTGCCAGCAGCCCAGACTCCACCCAAAGCGGTGGCTACACCTTC. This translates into CASSPDSTQSGGYTF.

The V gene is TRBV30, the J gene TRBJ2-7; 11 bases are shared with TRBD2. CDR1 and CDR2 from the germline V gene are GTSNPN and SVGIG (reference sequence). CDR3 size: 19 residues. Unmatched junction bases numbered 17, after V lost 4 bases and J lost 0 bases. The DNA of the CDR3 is TGTGCCTGGACCGCCTTATCCTCACTAGCGGGAGTTGGCTCCTACGAGCAGTACTTC. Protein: CAWTALSSLAGVGSYEQYF.

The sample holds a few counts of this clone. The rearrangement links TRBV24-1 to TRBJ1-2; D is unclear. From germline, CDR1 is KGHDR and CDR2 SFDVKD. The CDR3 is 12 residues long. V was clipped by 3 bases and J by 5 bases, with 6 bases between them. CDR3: CATSDTAYGYTF. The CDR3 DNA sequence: TGTGCCACCAGTGATACTGCATATGGCTACACCTTC.

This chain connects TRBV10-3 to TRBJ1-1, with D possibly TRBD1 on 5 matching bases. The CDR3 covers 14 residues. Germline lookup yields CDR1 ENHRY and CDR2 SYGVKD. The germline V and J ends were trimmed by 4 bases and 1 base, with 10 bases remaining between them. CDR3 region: CAISAGLPNTEAFF. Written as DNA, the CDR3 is TGTGCCATCAGTGCGGGACTCCCGAACACTGAAGCTTTCTTT.

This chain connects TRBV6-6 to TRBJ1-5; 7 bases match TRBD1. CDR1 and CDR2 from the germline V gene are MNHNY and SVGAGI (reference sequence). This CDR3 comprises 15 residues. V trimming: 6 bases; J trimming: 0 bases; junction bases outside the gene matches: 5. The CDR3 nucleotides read TGTGCCAGCAGAAAAACAGGGGATAGCAATCAGCCCCAGCATTTT. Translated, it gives CASRKTGDSNQPQHF.